This T cell receptor (beta chain) emerged from a study of PD-L1 blockade in urothelial cancer. Study summary: Patients commenced intravenous atezolizumab, 1,200 mg every 3 weeks, in 2014.

Described time point: pretreatment peripheral blood. Disease in patients was locally advanced or metastatic urothelial carcinoma. Spiked synthetic TCR analogs estimated absolute template abundance per PCR. Some clones are missing from TCRdb's copy, which holds only in-frame ones; the method was immunoSEQ multiplex PCR. The sample yields some 52,000 clones, roughly 75% seen once. CDR3 length: 14 residues. Germline V CDR1 and CDR2: MNHEY, SVGAGI. The J segment lost 4 bases and the V segment lost 6 bases, leaving 5 bases of the junction unmatched. Source: PBMCs, taken around atezolizumab (anti-PD-L1) treatment. This chain connects TRBV6-5 to TRBJ1-2; 10 bases fit TRBD1. This receptor was taken from a man between 65 and 85 years old with urothelial cancer. In DNA form, the CDR3 reads TGTGCCAGCAGAGACAGGGGGCAAGCCTATGGCTACACCTTC. Residues: CASRDRGQAYGYTF.